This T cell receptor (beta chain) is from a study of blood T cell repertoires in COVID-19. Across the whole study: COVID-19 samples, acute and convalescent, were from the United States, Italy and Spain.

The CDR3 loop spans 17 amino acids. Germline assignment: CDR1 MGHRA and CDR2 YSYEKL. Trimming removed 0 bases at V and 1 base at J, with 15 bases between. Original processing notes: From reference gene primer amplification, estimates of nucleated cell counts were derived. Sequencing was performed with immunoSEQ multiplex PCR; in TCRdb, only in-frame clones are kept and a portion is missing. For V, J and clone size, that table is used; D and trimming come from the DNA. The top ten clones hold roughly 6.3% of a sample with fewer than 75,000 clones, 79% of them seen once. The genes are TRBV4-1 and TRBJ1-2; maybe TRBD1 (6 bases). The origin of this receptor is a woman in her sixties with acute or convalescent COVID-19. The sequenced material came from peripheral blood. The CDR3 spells CASSQDLGQSLNYGYTF. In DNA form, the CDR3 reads TGCGCCAGCAGCCAAGATCTTGGACAGTCGCTTAACTATGGCTACACCTTC.